This TCR beta chain was identified during a study of T cell responses to AZD1222 COVID-19 vaccine. General study points: White British ancestry dominated among donors, who included more females, and clonal diversity was possibly underestimated.

Per the germline V gene, CDR1 is SGHDT and CDR2 is YYEEEE. The CDR3 loop spans 12 amino acids. V shed 7 bases, J shed 7 bases, and the junction held 4 bases outside the gene matches. Sequenced by immunoSEQ multiplex PCR; TCRdb stores in-frame clones only, minus some. The table lists 150,000 to 200,000 clones, about nine tenths of them singletons. Points on this clone: Its specificity is unknown.

Second-dose timings of about 4 or about 12 weeks were pooled. The sequence was obtained from an adult who received the AZD1222 COVID-19 vaccine. Sequencing used peripheral blood, obtained 28 days after the second AZD1222 dose. This chain joins TRBV5-6 and TRBJ2-5; 10 bases fit TRBD2. This CDR3 is CASGAGGRTQYF. The DNA of the CDR3 is TGTGCCAGCGGAGCGGGGGGGAGGACCCAGTACTTC.